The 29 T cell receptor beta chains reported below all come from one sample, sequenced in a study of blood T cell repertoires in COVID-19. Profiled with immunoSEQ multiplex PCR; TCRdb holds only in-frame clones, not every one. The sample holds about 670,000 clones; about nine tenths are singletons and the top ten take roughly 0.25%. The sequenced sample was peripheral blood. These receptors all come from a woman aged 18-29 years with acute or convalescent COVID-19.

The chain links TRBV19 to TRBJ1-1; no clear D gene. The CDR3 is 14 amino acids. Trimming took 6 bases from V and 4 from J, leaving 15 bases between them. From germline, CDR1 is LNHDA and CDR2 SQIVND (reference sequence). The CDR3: CASRPEVEGTEAFF. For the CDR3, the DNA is TGTGCCAGTAGGCCCGAGGTCGAGGGCACTGAAGCTTTCTTT.

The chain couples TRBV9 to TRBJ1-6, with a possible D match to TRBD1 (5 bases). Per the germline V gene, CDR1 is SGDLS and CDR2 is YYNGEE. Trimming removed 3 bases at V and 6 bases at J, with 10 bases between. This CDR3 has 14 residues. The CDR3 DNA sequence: TGTGCCAGCAGCGGGAGACAGCCTAATTCACCCCTCCACTTT. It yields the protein CASSGRQPNSPLHF.

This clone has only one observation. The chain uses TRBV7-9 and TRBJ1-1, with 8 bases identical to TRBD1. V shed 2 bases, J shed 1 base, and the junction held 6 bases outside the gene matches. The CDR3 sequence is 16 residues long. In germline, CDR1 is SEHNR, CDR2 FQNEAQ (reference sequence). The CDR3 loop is CASSLSTGGTNTEAFF. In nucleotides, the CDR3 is TGTGCCAGCAGCTTATCTACAGGGGGAACGAACACTGAAGCTTTCTTT.

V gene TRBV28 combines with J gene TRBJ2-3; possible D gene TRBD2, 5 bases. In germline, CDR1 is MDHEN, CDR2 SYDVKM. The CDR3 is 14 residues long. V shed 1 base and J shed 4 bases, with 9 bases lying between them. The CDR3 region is CASSLSIASDTQYF. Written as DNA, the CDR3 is TGTGCCAGCAGTTTATCCATAGCGTCAGATACGCAGTATTTT.

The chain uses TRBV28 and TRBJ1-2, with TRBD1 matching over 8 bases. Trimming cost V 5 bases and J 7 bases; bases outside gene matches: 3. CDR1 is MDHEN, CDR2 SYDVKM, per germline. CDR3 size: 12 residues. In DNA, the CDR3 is TGTGCCAGCAGTCAACAGGGGGGTGGCTACACCTTC. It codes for CASSQQGGGYTF.

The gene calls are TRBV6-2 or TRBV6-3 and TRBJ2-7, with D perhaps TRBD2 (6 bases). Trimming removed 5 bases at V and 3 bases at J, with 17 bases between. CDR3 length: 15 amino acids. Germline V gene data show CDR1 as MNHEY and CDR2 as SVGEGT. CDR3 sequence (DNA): TGTGCCAGCAGTACCGGGACCTCGCGGGGCTACGAGCAGTACTTC. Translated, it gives CASSTGTSRGYEQYF.

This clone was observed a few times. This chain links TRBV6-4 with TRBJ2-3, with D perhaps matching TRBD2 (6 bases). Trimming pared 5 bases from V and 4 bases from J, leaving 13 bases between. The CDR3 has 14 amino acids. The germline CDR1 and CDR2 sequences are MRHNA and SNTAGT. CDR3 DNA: TGTGCCAGCAGTCCCCGCGGGGAGGCAGATACGCAGTATTTT. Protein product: CASSPRGEADTQYF.

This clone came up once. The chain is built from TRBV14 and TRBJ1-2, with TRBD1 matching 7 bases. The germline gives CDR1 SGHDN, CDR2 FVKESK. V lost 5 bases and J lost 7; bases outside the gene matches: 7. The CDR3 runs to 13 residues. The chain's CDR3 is CASSLGGRGGYTF. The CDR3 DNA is TGTGCCAGCAGCTTAGGGGGCCGGGGTGGCTACACCTTC. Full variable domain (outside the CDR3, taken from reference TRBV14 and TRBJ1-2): EAGVTQFPSHSVIEKGQTVTLRCDPISGHDNLYWYRRVMGKEIKFLLHFVKESKQDESGMPNNRFLAERTGGTYSTLKVQPAELEDSGVYFCASSLGGRGGYTFGSGTRLTVV.

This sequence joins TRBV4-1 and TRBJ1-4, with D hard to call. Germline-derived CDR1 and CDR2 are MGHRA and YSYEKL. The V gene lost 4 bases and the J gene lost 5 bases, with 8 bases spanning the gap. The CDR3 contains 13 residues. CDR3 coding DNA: TGCGCCAGCAGCCGCAGTATGAATGAAAAACTGTTTTTT. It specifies CASSRSMNEKLFF.

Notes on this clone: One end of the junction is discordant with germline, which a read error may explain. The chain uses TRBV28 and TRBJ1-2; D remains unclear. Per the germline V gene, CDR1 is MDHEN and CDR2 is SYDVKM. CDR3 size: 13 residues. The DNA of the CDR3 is TGTGCCAGCAGTGTATGGGGAGACTATGGCTACACCTTC. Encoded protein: CASSVWGDYGYTF.

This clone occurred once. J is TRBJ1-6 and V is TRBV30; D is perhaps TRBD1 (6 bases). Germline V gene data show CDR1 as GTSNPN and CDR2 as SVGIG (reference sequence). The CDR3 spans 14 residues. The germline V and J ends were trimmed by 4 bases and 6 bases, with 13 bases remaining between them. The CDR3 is CAWTVTGPNSPLHF. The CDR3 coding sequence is TGTGCCTGGACCGTGACAGGCCCTAATTCACCCCTCCACTTT.

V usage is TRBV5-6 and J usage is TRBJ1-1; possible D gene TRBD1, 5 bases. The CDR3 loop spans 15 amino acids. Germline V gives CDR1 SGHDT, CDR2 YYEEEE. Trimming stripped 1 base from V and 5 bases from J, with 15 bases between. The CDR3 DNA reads TGTGCCAGCAGCTTGAATGGGCCCCCAGGGACTGAAGCTTTCTTT. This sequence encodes CASSLNGPPGTEAFF.

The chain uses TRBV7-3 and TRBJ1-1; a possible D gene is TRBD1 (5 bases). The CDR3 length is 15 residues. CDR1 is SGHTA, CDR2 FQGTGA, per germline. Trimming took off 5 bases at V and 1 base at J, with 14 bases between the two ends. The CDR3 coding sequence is TGTGCCAGCAGCCCAAGGGCAGGGCGGAACACTGAAGCTTTCTTT. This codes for CASSPRAGRNTEAFF.

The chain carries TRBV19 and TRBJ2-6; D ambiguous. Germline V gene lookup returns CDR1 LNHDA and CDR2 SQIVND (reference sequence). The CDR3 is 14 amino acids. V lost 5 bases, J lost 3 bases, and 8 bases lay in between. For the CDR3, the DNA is TGTGCCAGTAGTGCCGGTGGTGGGGCCAACGTCCTGACTTTC. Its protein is CASSAGGGANVLTF.

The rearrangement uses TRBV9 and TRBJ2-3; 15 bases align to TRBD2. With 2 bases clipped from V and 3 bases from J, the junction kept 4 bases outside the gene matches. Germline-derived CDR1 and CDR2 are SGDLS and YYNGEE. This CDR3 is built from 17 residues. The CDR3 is CASSVHGLAGGTDTQYF. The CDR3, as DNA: TGTGCCAGCAGCGTCCACGGACTAGCGGGGGGGACAGATACGCAGTATTTT.

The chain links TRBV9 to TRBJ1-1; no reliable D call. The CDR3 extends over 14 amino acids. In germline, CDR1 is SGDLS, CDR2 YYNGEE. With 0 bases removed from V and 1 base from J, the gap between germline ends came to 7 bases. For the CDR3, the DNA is TGTGCCAGCAGCGTAGTAGCAGAGAACACTGAAGCTTTCTTT. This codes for CASSVVAENTEAFF.

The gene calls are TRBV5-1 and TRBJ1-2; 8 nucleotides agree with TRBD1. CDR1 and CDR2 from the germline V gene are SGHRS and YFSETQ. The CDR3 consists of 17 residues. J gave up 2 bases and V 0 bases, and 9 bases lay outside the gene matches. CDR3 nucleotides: TGCGCCAGCAGCTTGGGGGACAGGCCCAAGCCCAACTATGGCTACACCTTC. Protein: CASSLGDRPKPNYGYTF.

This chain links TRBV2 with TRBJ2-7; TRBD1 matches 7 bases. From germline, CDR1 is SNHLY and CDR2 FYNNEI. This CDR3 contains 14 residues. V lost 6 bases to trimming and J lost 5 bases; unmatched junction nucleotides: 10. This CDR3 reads CASSDDRVSNEQYF. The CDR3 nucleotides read TGTGCCAGCAGCGACGACAGGGTGTCCAACGAGCAGTACTTC.

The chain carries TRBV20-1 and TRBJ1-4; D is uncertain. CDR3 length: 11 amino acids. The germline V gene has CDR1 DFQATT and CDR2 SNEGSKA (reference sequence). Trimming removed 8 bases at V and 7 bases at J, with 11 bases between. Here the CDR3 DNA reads TGCAGTACAACTCCGGGTGAAAAACTGTTTTTT. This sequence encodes CSTTPGEKLFF.

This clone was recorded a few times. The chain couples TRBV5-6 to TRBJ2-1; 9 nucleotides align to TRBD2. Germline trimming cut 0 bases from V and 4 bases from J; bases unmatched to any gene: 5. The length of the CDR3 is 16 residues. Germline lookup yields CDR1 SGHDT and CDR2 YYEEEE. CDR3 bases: TGTGCCAGCAGCTTGGTAGCGGGGGACTATTACAATGAGCAGTTCTTC. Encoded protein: CASSLVAGDYYNEQFF.

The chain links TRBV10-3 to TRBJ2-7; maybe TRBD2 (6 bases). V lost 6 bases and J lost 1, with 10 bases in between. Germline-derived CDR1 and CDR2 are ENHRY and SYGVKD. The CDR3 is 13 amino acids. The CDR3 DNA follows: TGTGCCATCAGCCCCGGGACTTCCTACGAGCAGTACTTC. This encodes CAISPGTSYEQYF.

CDR3 bases: TGTGCCAGCAGATATTATTGGGGAAAACCGGGACAGGGGAACACTGAAGCTTTCTTT. This gives the protein CASRYYWGKPGQGNTEAFF. The chain combines TRBV7-2 with TRBJ1-1; 9 bases are a match to TRBD1. Germline V gene data show CDR1 as SGHTA and CDR2 as FQGNSA. J lost 1 base, V lost 6 bases, and 18 bases had no gene match. The CDR3 is 19 amino acids.

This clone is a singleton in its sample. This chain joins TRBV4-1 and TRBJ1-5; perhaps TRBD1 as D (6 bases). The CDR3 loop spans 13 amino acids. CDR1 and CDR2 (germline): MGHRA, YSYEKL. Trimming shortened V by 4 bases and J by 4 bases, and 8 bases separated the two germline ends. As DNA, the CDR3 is TGCGCCAGCAGCCCAGGACAGAATCAGCCCCAGCATTTT. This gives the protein CASSPGQNQPQHF.

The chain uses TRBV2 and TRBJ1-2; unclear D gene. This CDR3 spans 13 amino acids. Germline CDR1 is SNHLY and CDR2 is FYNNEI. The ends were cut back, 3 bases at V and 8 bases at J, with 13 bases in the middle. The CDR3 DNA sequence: TGTGCCAGCAGTGATATGCGGGATAGGGGCTACACCTTC. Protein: CASSDMRDRGYTF.

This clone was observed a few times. Here the CDR3 reads CASSPPGQGFSIATF. DNA for the CDR3: TGTGCCAGTAGTCCTCCGGGACAGGGATTCTCTATAGCCACCTTC. J is TRBJ1-2 and V is TRBV19, with 9 positions matching TRBD1. This CDR3 has 15 amino acids. CDR1 is LNHDA, CDR2 SQIVND, per germline (reference sequence). Trimming at V came to 5 bases and at J to 13 bases, leaving 17 bases not matched to a gene.

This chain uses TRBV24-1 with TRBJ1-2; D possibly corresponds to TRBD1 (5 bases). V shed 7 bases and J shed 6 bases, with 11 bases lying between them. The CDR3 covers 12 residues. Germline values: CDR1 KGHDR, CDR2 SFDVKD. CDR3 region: CATRDSGNGYTF. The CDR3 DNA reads TGTGCCACCAGAGACAGCGGGAATGGCTACACCTTC.

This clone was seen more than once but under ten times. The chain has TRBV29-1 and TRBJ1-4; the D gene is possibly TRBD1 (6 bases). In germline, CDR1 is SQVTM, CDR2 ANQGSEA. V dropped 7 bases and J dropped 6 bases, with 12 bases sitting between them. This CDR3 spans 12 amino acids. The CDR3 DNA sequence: TGCAGCGCCCGAGGGGGTGATGAAAAACTGTTTTTT. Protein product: CSARGGDEKLFF.

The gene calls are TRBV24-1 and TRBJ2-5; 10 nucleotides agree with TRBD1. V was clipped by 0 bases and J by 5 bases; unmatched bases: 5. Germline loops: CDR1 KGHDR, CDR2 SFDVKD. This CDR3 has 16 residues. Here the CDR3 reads CATSDLVDRGRETQYF. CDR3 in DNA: TGTGCCACCAGTGATTTGGTTGACAGGGGGCGGGAGACCCAGTACTTC.

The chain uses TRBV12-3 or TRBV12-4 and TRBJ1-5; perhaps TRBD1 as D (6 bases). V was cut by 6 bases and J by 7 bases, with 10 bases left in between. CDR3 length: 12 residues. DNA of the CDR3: TGTGCCAGCAGAAAAGGGGGACAGCCCCAGCATTTT. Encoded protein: CASRKGGQPQHF.